This note documents a single T cell receptor (beta chain) sequence. Each recovered donor of Cohort 3 presented with two negative PCRs, clearance, or symptom resolution. This entry comes from a study of blood T cell repertoires in COVID-19. Looked up from germline, CDR1 is KGHSH and CDR2 is LQKENI. V was cut by 4 bases and J by 2 bases, with 10 bases left in between. The CDR3 extends over 14 amino acids. Under the authors' procedure: Reference gene primer amplification in the assay estimated nucleated cell counts. Libraries were prepared by immunoSEQ multiplex PCR; TCRdb keeps only in-frame clonotypes and omits some of them. That table gives V, J and clone size, and the DNA gave D and trimming. The sample comprises about 310,000 clones, approximately 91% of which are singletons, and roughly 5% rests with the top ten.

The specimen sequenced was PBMCs or T cells enriched from blood (not recorded which). The chain couples TRBV18 to TRBJ2-3; D not certain. This TCR derives from a man aged 55 to 70 who had recovered from COVID-19. The CDR3: CASSRDGVTDTQYF. CDR3 nucleotides: TGTGCCAGCTCACGAGACGGAGTCACAGATACGCAGTATTTT.